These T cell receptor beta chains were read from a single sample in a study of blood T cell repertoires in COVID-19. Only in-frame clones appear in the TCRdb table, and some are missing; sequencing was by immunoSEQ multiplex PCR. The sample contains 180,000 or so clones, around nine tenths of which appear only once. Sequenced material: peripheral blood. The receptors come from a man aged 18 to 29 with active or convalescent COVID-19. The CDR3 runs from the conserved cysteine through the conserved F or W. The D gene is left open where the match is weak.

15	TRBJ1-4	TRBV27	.	CASSLFGITNEKLFF
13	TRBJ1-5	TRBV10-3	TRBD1	CAISDTGGQPQHF
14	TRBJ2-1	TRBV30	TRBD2	CAWSVLGLAGGRFF
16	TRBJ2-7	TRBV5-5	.	CASTAFGGLGGYEQYF
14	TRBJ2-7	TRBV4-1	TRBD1	CASSQGQGAYEQYF
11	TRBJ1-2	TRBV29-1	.	CSARTDYGYTF
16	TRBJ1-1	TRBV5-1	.	CASSLDVWGEGTEAFF
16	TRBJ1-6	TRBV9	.	CASSPRPGSYNSPLHF
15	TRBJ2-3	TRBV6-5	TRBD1	CASSYSTRGLDTQYF
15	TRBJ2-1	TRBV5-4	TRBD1	CASSAGTGGYNEQFF
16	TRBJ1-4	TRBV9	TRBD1	CASSARQGRPNEKLFF
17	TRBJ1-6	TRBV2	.	CASSESLGGPSDSPLHF
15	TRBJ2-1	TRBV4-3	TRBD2	CASSHTLAGSNEQFF
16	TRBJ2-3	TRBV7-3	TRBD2	CASSPLLAGGSDTQYF
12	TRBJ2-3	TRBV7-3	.	CASSLDTDTQYF
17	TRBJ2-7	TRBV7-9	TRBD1	CASSLVLGTDLRYEQYF
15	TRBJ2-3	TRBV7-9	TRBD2	CASSLATSGTDTQYF
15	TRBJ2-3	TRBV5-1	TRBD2	CASTQTSGTSDTQYF
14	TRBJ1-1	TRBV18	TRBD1	CASSLTGPIIEAFF
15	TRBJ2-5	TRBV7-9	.	CASSLAGGSMETQYF
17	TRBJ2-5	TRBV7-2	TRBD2	CASSSPLAGGTQETQYF
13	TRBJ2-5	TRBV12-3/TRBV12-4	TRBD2	CASRTSEEETQYF
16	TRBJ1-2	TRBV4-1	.	CASSQEGNSLFYGYTF
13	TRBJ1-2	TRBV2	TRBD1	CASIQDRGDGYTF
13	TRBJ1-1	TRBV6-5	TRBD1	CAIDRGSNTEAFF
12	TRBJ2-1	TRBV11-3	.	CASSIDSDEQFF
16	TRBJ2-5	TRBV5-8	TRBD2	CASSLVLADYQETQYF
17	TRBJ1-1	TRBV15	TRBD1	CATSRDFGDRGPTEAFF
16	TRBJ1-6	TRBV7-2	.	CASSLTLRTVNSPLHF
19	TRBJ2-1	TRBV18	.	CASSPTGLEGEFTIYEQFF
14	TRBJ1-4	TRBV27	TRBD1	CASSFSGGGEKLFF
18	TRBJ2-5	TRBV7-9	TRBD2	CASSPPGLAGGVTETQYF
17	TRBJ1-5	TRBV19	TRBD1	CASGKTGAAPFNQPQHF
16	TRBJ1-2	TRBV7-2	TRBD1	CASSLWQGQGNNGYTF
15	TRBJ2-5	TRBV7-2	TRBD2	CASSKGTSDMETQYF
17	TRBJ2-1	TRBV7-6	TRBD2	CASSLLGAGGPGNEQFF
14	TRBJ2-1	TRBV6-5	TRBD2	CASSWRESYNEQFF
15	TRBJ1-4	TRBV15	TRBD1	CATSRETGNTEKLFF
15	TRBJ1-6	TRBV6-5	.	CASSYRRQKNSPLHF
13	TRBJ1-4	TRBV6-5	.	CASRPPADEKLFF
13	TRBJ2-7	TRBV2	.	CASSRGMGYEQYF
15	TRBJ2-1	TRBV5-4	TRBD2	CASSSRLAGGNEQFF
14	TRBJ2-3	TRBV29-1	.	CSVIDEHHTDTQYF
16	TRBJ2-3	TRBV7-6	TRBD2	CASQEGGGAFLDTQYF
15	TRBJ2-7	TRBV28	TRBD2	CASSLTSGGLVKQYF
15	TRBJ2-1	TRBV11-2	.	CASSLSGMGYNEQFF
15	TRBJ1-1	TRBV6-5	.	CASSSPGQLNTEAFF
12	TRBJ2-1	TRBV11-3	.	CASSPEQGKQFF
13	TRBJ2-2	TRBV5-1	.	CASSPGDTGELFF
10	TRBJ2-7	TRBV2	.	CASSIYEQYF
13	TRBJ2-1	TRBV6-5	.	CASSYTTSHEQFF
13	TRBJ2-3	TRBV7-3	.	CASSPPYTDTQYF
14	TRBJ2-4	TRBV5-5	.	CASSPTGTPNIQYF